These T cell receptor beta chains were read from a single sample in a study of beta chain features in type 1 diabetes. Clones were read by immunoSEQ multiplex PCR, and TCRdb kept only the in-frame ones, dropping some. The sample consists of roughly 140,000 clones, 10% to 13% of them appearing once. The sample consisted of central memory CD4+ T cells from blood. The receptors derive from a man aged 30-40 years with type 1 diabetes. CDR3s include the opening cysteine and the closing phenylalanine or tryptophan. Fields, in order: clone size, J gene, D gene, V gene, CDR3 DNA, CDR3 protein. A D gene is named only where the DNA matches it firmly. The size of a clone is reported for some rows only, either as once, few or many, or as a class for expanded clones.

few,TRBJ2-1,TRBD2,TRBV7-3,TGTGCCAGCAGCTTAGGCGGGAGGGCGTACAATGAGCAGTTCTTC,CASSLGGRAYNEQFF
few,TRBJ2-5,TRBD2,TRBV19,TGTGCCAGTAGTTCCATAGCGGGAGTAGGAGGGGAGACCCAGTACTTC,CASSSIAGVGGETQYF
NA,TRBJ2-3,NA,TRBV4-3,TGCGCCAGCAGCCAAGATATAGATACAGATACGCAGTATTTT,CASSQDIDTDTQYF
NA,TRBJ1-3,NA,TRBV30,TGTGCCTGGGGGCAGGGTTTCTCTGGAAACACCATATATTTT,CAWGQGFSGNTIYF
NA,TRBJ1-2,NA,TRBV6-5,TGTGCCAGCAGTTACTCGGGGGACTATGGAGGCTATGGCTACACCTTC,CASSYSGDYGGYGYTF
few,TRBJ2-5,NA,TRBV7-9,TGTGCCAGCAGCTTACAGGCGGGCCAAGAGACCCAGTACTTC,CASSLQAGQETQYF
few,TRBJ2-1,NA,TRBV5-4,TGTGCCAGCAGCCCTCGGGGCGGGACGGGTAACAATGAGCAGTTCTTC,CASSPRGGTGNNEQFF
few,TRBJ1-1,NA,TRBV28,TGTGCCAGCAGTCATTGGCAGGGGAACACTGAAGCTTTCTTT,CASSHWQGNTEAFF
NA,TRBJ1-2,NA,TRBV20-1,TGCAGTGTCCCTTACTATGGCTACACCTTC,CSVPYYGYTF
once,TRBJ1-2,NA,TRBV19,TGTGCCAGTAGTATGACCCCTTTCAGGGGAACCTATGGCTACACCTTC,CASSMTPFRGTYGYTF
NA,TRBJ2-3,TRBD2,TRBV4-2,TGTGCCAGCAGCCAAGGGTCTAGCGGGGGGGGCACAGATACGCAGTATTTT,CASSQGSSGGGTDTQYF
NA,TRBJ1-5,NA,TRBV7-2,TGTGCCAGCAGCCAAAACAGTCAGGGCAATCAGCCCCAGCATTTT,CASSQNSQGNQPQHF
NA,TRBJ2-2,TRBD2,TRBV5-1,TGCGCCAGCAGCGACGTGACTAGCGGAACCGGGGAGCTGTTTTTT,CASSDVTSGTGELFF
NA,TRBJ2-7,TRBD2,TRBV7-8,TGTGCCAGCAGCTTAGTTTCAGCGGGAGAGATGAGCGAGCAGTACTTC,CASSLVSAGEMSEQYF
few,TRBJ2-7,TRBD1,TRBV7-9,TGTGCCAGCAGCTTAGCCGAAGGGGGCCGCGCTCGCTACGAGCAGTACTTC,CASSLAEGGRARYEQYF
few,TRBJ2-1,NA,TRBV5-4,TGTGCCAGCAGCTTGCCCCCCGATGAGCAGTTCTTC,CASSLPPDEQFF
few,TRBJ1-2,NA,TRBV21-1,TGTGCCAGCACGCGAGGCTACACCTTC,CASTRGYTF
NA,TRBJ2-1,TRBD2,TRBV28,TGTGCCAGCAGTTTACCTAGCGGGGGCCGCCGGGAGCAGTTCTTC,CASSLPSGGRREQFF
few,TRBJ1-4,NA,TRBV7-9,TGTGCCAGCAGCTTAGGGGGCAGGAATGAAAAACTGTTTTTT,CASSLGGRNEKLFF
NA,TRBJ2-7,NA,TRBV25-1,TGTGCCAGCAGTGGGGCAGGGCTCGCTTCCTACGAGCAGTACTTC,CASSGAGLASYEQYF
NA,TRBJ1-1,NA,TRBV10-3,TGTGCCATCAAACGGGGGGGGAACACTGAAGCTTTCTTT,CAIKRGGNTEAFF
many,TRBJ2-5,TRBD1,TRBV5-4,TGTGCCAGCAGCTTGTTACAGGGGAAGTTGGAGACCCAGTACTTC,CASSLLQGKLETQYF
NA,TRBJ1-5,NA,TRBV19,TGTGCCAGTAGTATATCTGTCGGTCAGCCCCAGCATTTT,CASSISVGQPQHF
few,TRBJ1-4,TRBD1,TRBV28,TGTGCCAGCAGTACCGGACAGGGACCGAATGAAAAACTGTTTTTT,CASSTGQGPNEKLFF
NA,TRBJ1-5,TRBD1,TRBV28,TGTGCCAGCAGTTTAGGACAGGGTCGGAATCAGCCCCAGCATTTT,CASSLGQGRNQPQHF
few,TRBJ2-3,TRBD2,TRBV28,TGTGCCAGCAGTCCTCGACTAGCTCCAGATACGCAGTATTTT,CASSPRLAPDTQYF
NA,TRBJ2-3,TRBD2,TRBV5-4,TGTGCCACCTTCTCGGGTGGCGGGAGCGTAGATACGCAGTATTTT,CATFSGGGSVDTQYF
NA,TRBJ1-5,NA,TRBV2,TGTGCCAGCAGTAAACGCAGGGGAGATAGCAATCAGCCCCAGCATTTT,CASSKRRGDSNQPQHF
few,TRBJ1-3,NA,TRBV6-6,TGTGCCAGCAGTGGGACATCCTCTGGAAACACCATATATTTT,CASSGTSSGNTIYF
NA,TRBJ1-5,NA,TRBV2,TGTGCCAGCAGTGGTCAAACCCGAGGACAGCCCCAGCATTTT,CASSGQTRGQPQHF
few,TRBJ1-5,NA,TRBV6-6,TGTGCCAGCAGTTACGGGCATCCAAGCAATCAGCCCCAGCATTTT,CASSYGHPSNQPQHF
NA,TRBJ2-7,TRBD1,TRBV4-3,TGCGCCAGCAGCCAAGAATTAGCAGGGGGCGGCGAGCAGTACTTC,CASSQELAGGGEQYF
few,TRBJ2-1,NA,TRBV4-2,TGTGCCAGCAGCCAAGGTCAAGCGGTCTACAATGAGCAGTTCTTC,CASSQGQAVYNEQFF
few,TRBJ2-5,TRBD2,TRBV18,TGTGCCAGCTCACGAACTAGCGGGATTCGAGAGACCCAGTACTTC,CASSRTSGIRETQYF
few,TRBJ1-5,NA,TRBV28,TGTGCCAGCAGCCGTACCCGGTATAGCAATCAGCCCCAGCATTTT,CASSRTRYSNQPQHF
NA,TRBJ2-1,NA,TRBV7-7,TGTGCCAGCAGCCGCGGGACTTATCCCCAGTTCTTC,CASSRGTYPQFF
few,TRBJ1-3,NA,TRBV15,TGTGCCACCAGCAGAGAGGCCTACGGGGATGGAAACACCATATATTTT,CATSREAYGDGNTIYF
few,TRBJ2-1,TRBD2,TRBV7-9,TGTGCCAGCAGCTTAGCCCTAGCGGGTTCCTACAATGAGCAGTTCTTC,CASSLALAGSYNEQFF
NA,TRBJ2-1,NA,TRBV11-3,TGTGCCAGCAGCTTAGCCCAGGGTGAGCAGTTCTTC,CASSLAQGEQFF
NA,TRBJ1-1,TRBD1,TRBV4-1,TGCGCCAGCAGCCCGGGACAGGGAAGTAGGAACACTGAAGCTTTCTTT,CASSPGQGSRNTEAFF
NA,TRBJ2-3,TRBD1,TRBV7-2,TGTGCCAGCAGCAGGACAGGCTCAGATACGCAGTATTTT,CASSRTGSDTQYF
few,TRBJ2-5,NA,TRBV18,TGTGCCAGCTCACCACCGGGAGAAGAGACCCAGTACTTC,CASSPPGEETQYF
NA,TRBJ2-1,TRBD2,TRBV6-6,TGTGCCAGCTTAGGCGGGAGGAATGAGCAGTTCTTC,CASLGGRNEQFF
NA,TRBJ1-1,NA,TRBV9,TGTGCCAGCAGCGTAGAGCAGGGAGGGACTGAAGCTTTCTTT,CASSVEQGGTEAFF
few,TRBJ1-1,NA,TRBV6-5,TGTGCCAGCAGTTACTCGTACAGGAACACTGAAGCTTTCTTT,CASSYSYRNTEAFF
NA,TRBJ2-7,TRBD2,TRBV15,TGTGCCACCAGCCAGGGACTAGCGGGAACCGACTCCTACGAGCAGTACTTC,CATSQGLAGTDSYEQYF
NA,TRBJ2-7,NA,TRBV27,TGTGCCAGCAGTGCGGACGGGAAAAGCTACGAGCAGTACTTC,CASSADGKSYEQYF
NA,TRBJ2-1,TRBD1,TRBV7-3,TGTGCCAGCAGCCCAAACATTGGACAGGGAAATGAGCAGTTCTTC,CASSPNIGQGNEQFF
NA,TRBJ1-1,TRBD1,TRBV5-4,TGTGCCAGCAGCTCGGGACAGATGAACACTGAAGCTTTCTTT,CASSSGQMNTEAFF
NA,TRBJ2-3,TRBD2,TRBV4-3,TGCGCCAGCAGCCAAACGGGACTAGCGGGGCTCCAAGATACGCAGTATTTT,CASSQTGLAGLQDTQYF
few,TRBJ2-5,TRBD2,TRBV15,TGTGCCACGGGGGAGGGGAGTAGTGAGACCCAGTACTTC,CATGEGSSETQYF
NA,TRBJ2-1,TRBD2,TRBV7-8,TGTGCCAGCAGCGAAACTAGCGGGAGAAGGGGTGAGCAGTTCTTC,CASSETSGRRGEQFF
NA,TRBJ1-1,NA,TRBV7-9,TGTGCCAGCAGCTTAGATGCGGGGCGGACTGAAGCTTTCTTT,CASSLDAGRTEAFF
NA,TRBJ1-2,NA,TRBV2,TGTGCCAGCAGTGAAGTCTCAGGGATGAGTGGCTACACCTTC,CASSEVSGMSGYTF